This T cell receptor beta chain was identified during a study of shared T cell receptors in the human thymus. There are 13 residues in the CDR3. V dropped 4 bases and J dropped 5 bases, with 7 bases sitting between them. CDR1 is SGHRS and CDR2 is YFSETQ in the germline V gene. Produced via immunoSEQ multiplex PCR; TCRdb's table is partial and in-frame only. The table records hundreds of thousands of clones, about 87% of them present only once. This same sample was also part of a study on human thymus T cells. That work adds: Thymic resections from corrective heart surgery supplied the tissue. Repertoires from thymus and blood appeared to show biased V and J gene usage. Related research reported highly overlapping thymic repertoires among unrelated individuals.

The material sequenced was thymocytes. The gene calls are TRBV5-1 and TRBJ1-6, with D possibly being TRBD1 (5 bases). This TCR was recovered from a boy in the first two years of life with a congenital heart defect. CDR3: CASSGRDNSPLHF. The CDR3 coding sequence is TGCGCCAGCAGCGGCAGGGATAATTCACCCCTCCACTTT.